These 14 T cell receptor beta chains originate from one sample sequenced in a study of T cell repertoires in cytomegalovirus infection. Via MiXCR, TCRdb re-called the reads, giving one row per CDR3 protein. The data hold 680,000 or so distinct CDR3 sequences, with roughly a third observed a single time. These receptors lack a known antigen. This specimen consisted of cultured PBMCs, obtained from culture after CMV antigen stimulation. The receptors here all came from a human donor in good health (CMV status not recorded). Some clones in this sample may be carry-over from other donors' samples.

Here the CDR3 reads CASSLEGLVVTGELFF. The CDR3 DNA is TGTGCCAGCAGCTTAGAGGGACTAGTGGTTACCGGGGAGCTGTTTTTT. This chain uses TRBV7-8 with TRBJ2-2; 8 positions match TRBD2. This CDR3 is built from 16 residues. Unmatched junction bases numbered 6, after V lost 1 base and J lost 5 bases. The germline V gene encodes CDR1 SGHVS and CDR2 FQNEAQ. Full variable domain (rest looked up from reference TRBV7-8 and TRBJ2-2): GAGVSQSPRYKVAKRGQDVALRCDPISGHVSLFWYQQALGQGPEFLTYFQNEAQLDKSGLPSDRFFAERPEGSVSTLKIQRTQQEDSAVYLCASSLEGLVVTGELFFGEGSRLTVL.

The chain has TRBV13 and TRBJ1-4, with a tentative D call TRBD1 (5 bases). The CDR3 runs 13 residues. Germline values: CDR1 PRHDT, CDR2 FYEKMQ (reference sequence). V lost 5 bases, J lost 5 bases, and 9 bases lay in between. The DNA for the CDR3 is TGTGCCAGCAGCCCCCAGGGAAATGAAAAACTGTTTTTT. Its protein product is CASSPQGNEKLFF.

This clonotype was seen a handful of times. The V and J genes are TRBV28 and TRBJ2-1, with TRBD2 identical over 9 bases. The CDR3 sequence is 15 residues long. Germline lookup yields CDR1 MDHEN and CDR2 SYDVKM. The ends lost 5 bases at V and 1 base at J; junction bases unmatched: 3. CDR3 region: CASSVTSGSYNEQFF. CDR3 coding DNA: TGTGCCAGCAGTGTGACTAGCGGATCCTACAATGAGCAGTTCTTC.

V and J are TRBV7-2 and TRBJ1-6, with D unresolved. The CDR3 loop spans 13 amino acids. Germline V gene data show CDR1 as SGHTA and CDR2 as FQGNSA. V was shortened by 1 base and J by 10 bases, with 8 bases between the two germline ends. The CDR3 is CASSLVTDSPLHF. CDR3 bases: TGTGCCAGCAGCTTAGTTACGGACTCACCCCTCCACTTT.

A few counts support this clonotype. This rearrangement joins TRBV27 to TRBJ2-5; 7 nucleotides agree with TRBD1. CDR3 length: 13 residues. With 4 bases clipped from V and 7 bases from J, the junction kept 6 bases outside the gene matches. CDR1 is MNHEY and CDR2 is SMNVEV in the germline V gene (reference sequence). The CDR3 protein is CASSSQGSGTQYF. CDR3 nucleotides: TGTGCCAGCAGTTCACAGGGGTCGGGGACCCAGTACTTC.

V usage is TRBV6-8 and J usage is TRBJ1-5; TRBD1 agrees at 10 bases. The trim removed 5 bases at V and 5 bases at J, leaving 3 bases unmatched. CDR3 length equals 14 residues. CDR1 and CDR2 from the germline V gene are MNHGY and SAAAGT. The CDR3 DNA follows: TGTGCCAGCAGTGGGACAGGGGTAGATCAGCCCCAGCATTTT. Encoded protein: CASSGTGVDQPQHF.

Comments on this clonotype: This may stem from a read error, because a much larger clone lies one nucleotide away. This rearrangement joins TRBV7-8 to TRBJ2-1, with 13 positions matching TRBD2. This CDR3 is 16 amino acids long. Germline assignment: CDR1 SGHVS and CDR2 FQNEAQ. V shed 4 bases, J shed 13 bases, and the junction held 13 bases outside the gene matches. The CDR3 loop reads CASSYGLAGEEETQFF. The CDR3 bases are TGTGCCAGCAGCTACGGACTAGCGGGAGAGGAAGAGACCCAGTTCTTC.

The chain is built from TRBV18 and TRBJ2-3, with D unclear. Germline CDR1 KGHSH, CDR2 LQKENI. V shed 0 bases and J shed 14 bases, with 15 bases lying between them. This CDR3 region has 13 residues. CDR3 nucleotide sequence: TGTGCCAGCTCACCACCGGTACCCCCAGCGCCGTATTTT. Its translation: CASSPPVPPAPYF. Variable domain in full (rest from reference TRBV18 and TRBJ2-3): NAGVMQNPRHLVRRRGQEARLRCSPMKGHSHVYWYRQLPEEGLKFMVYLQKENIIDESGMPKERFSAEFPKEGPSILRIQQVVRGDSAAYFCASSPPVPPAPYFGPGTRLTVL.

The rearrangement uses TRBV7-2 and TRBJ2-1; TRBD2 might be the D (7 bases). The V and J ends lost 1 base and 5 bases respectively, with 12 bases between them. The CDR3 loop spans 15 amino acids. From germline, CDR1 is SGHTA and CDR2 FQGNSA. The CDR3 bases are TGTGCCAGCAGCTTAGTAGGGGGGGGTCACAATGAGCAGTTCTTC. Encoded protein: CASSLVGGGHNEQFF.

The chain recombines TRBV28 with TRBJ1-5, with a possible D match to TRBD1 (5 bases). Germline CDR1 and CDR2: MDHEN and SYDVKM. The CDR3 sequence is 15 residues long. V lost 3 bases to trimming and J lost 7 bases, with 16 bases between them. The CDR3 is CASSFPRAGHQPQHF. CDR3 sequence (DNA): TGTGCCAGCAGTTTCCCCCGTGCGGGGCACCAGCCCCAGCATTTT.

This chain uses TRBV19 with TRBJ1-1, with D uncertain. Germline CDR1 reads LNHDA; CDR2 reads SQIVND (reference sequence). This CDR3 spans 12 amino acids. Trimming left V 6 bases short and J 5 bases short, with 10 bases between. In DNA form, the CDR3 reads TGTGCCAGTAGCCCGTTGGGAACTGAAGCTTTCTTT. It yields the protein CASSPLGTEAFF. Together with reference TRBV19 and TRBJ1-1, the CDR3 gives the full variable domain: DGGITQSPKYLFRKEGQNVTLSCEQNLNHDAMYWYRQDPGQGLRLIYYSQIVNDFQKGDIAEGYSVSREKKESFPLTVTSAQKNPTAFYLCASSPLGTEAFFGQGTRLTVV.

The chain employs TRBV15 and TRBJ2-1, with TRBD2 identical over 16 bases. This CDR3 has 17 amino acids. The trim removed 11 bases at V and 0 bases at J, leaving 7 bases unmatched. Germline CDR1 LNHNV, CDR2 YYDKDF (reference sequence). This chain's CDR3 is CAVSGLAGGLSYNEQFF. DNA for the CDR3: TGTGCCGTATCGGGACTAGCGGGAGGGCTCTCCTACAATGAGCAGTTCTTC.

The rearrangement uses TRBV12-3 or TRBV12-4 and TRBJ2-1; D assignment may be TRBD1 or TRBD2 (6 bases each). V was trimmed by 6 bases and J by 5 bases, leaving 14 bases between them. The CDR3 totals 14 residues. CDR3 sequence reads: CASRGWGANNEQFF. The DNA of the CDR3 is TGTGCCAGCAGGGGGTGGGGGGCCAACAATGAGCAGTTCTTC.

This clonotype was observed many times. The chain uses TRBV7-2 and TRBJ2-3; D not resolved. Germline-derived CDR1 and CDR2 are SGHTA and FQGNSA. This CDR3 spans 17 amino acids. V lost 1 base to trimming and J lost 1 base, with 15 bases between them. As DNA, the CDR3 is TGTGCCAGCAGCTTAGTTGTCGGCTCTTGGGGCACAGATACGCAGTATTTT. It encodes CASSLVVGSWGTDTQYF.